This T cell receptor (beta chain) comes out of a study of blood T cell repertoires in COVID-19. Whole-study context: Samples of COVID-19 (acute and convalescent) were obtained from the United States, Italy and Spain.

Authors' processing steps: Researchers report that nucleated cell counts were estimated from reference gene primer amplification. Measured with immunoSEQ multiplex PCR; TCRdb has only the in-frame clones, and not every one. D and trimming come from the DNA, and the V and J calls and clone size come from that table. Here the sample spans some 200,000 clones, more than 75% being singletons. The germline V gene encodes CDR1 MNHEY and CDR2 SVGAGI. Trimming cost V 2 bases and J 8 bases, with 16 bases left between them. The CDR3 length is 15 residues. Sample: peripheral blood. The genes are TRBV6-5 and TRBJ2-1, with a possible D match to TRBD2 (5 bases). This receptor was obtained from a man between 35 and 55 years old with active or convalescent COVID-19. The CDR3 nucleotides read TGTGCCAGCAGTTACCTCCCCGGCGGGTGGGATGAGCAGTTCTTC. Amino acids: CASSYLPGGWDEQFF.